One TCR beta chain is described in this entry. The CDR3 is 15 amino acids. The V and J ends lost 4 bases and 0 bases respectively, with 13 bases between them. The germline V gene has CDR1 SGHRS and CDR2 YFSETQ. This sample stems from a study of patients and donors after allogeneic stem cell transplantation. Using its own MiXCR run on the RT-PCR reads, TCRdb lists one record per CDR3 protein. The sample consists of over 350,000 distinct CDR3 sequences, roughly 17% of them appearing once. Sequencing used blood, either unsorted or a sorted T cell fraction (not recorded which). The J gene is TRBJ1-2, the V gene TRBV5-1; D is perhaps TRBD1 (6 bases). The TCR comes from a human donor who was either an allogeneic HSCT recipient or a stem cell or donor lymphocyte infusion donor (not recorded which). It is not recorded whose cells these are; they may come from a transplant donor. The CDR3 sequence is CASSPGQITNYGYTF. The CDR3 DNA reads TGCGCCAGCAGCCCCGGACAGATTACTAACTATGGCTACACCTTC.